Described below is a single T cell receptor beta chain sequence and its context. The data belong to a study of OX40 agonist ivuxolimab in advanced cancers. Study-wide context: It was ivuxolimab, an agonistic anti-OX40 (CD134) antibody, that patients were treated with. Partial responses were achieved by three patients, one with hepatocellular carcinoma and two with cutaneous melanoma. Head and neck, renal cell, melanoma or hepatocellular carcinoma were the cancers that dose-escalation patients had.

The CDR3 has 15 residues. Germline values: CDR1 MNHEY, CDR2 SVGAGI. The junction had 5 bases not matched to a gene; V was cut back by 4 bases and J by 5 bases. The protocol was immunoSEQ multiplex PCR, while the TCRdb copy is restricted to in-frame clones and leaves out a portion. The sample yields 57,000 or so clones, roughly 90% seen once. This chain joins TRBV6-5 and TRBJ2-5; 12 bases are a match to TRBD1. The TCR was taken from an adult with an advanced solid tumor such as melanoma, head and neck, liver or kidney cancer. The sample in question was CD4+ or CD8+ T cells sorted from blood, obtained in a trial of the OX40 agonist ivuxolimab. CDR3 DNA: TGTGCCAGCAGTTGGGGACAGGGGGCGGGGGAGACCCAGTACTTC. This gives the protein CASSWGQGAGETQYF.